These T cell receptor beta chains were read from a single sample in a study of response to subunit inactivated influenza vaccine. TCRdb recomputed calls from the RT-PCR reads with MiXCR, one row per CDR3 protein. This table has roughly 780,000 distinct CDR3 sequences, about 18% appearing once. This material consisted of PBMCs from blood, taken more than 4 days after vaccination. These receptors came from a man aged 45-65 years who received an inactivated influenza vaccine. CDR3s include the opening cysteine and the closing phenylalanine or tryptophan. The order of the fields is V gene, D gene, J gene, clone size, CDR3 protein, CDR3 DNA. D genes are given only for firm matches. Rows give clone size only sometimes, using once, few, many, or a class for an expanded clone.

TRBV6-1	.	TRBJ2-7	.	CASSPQVPISYEQYF	TGTGCCAGCAGTCCCCAGGTTCCCATTAGCTACGAGCAGTACTTC
TRBV5-1	.	TRBJ2-3	.	CASSLAQGTDTQYF	TGCGCCAGCAGCTTGGCCCAGGGCACAGATACGCAGTATTTT
TRBV25-1	.	TRBJ1-2	many	CASSVGGGYTF	TGTGCCAGCAGTGTGGGGGGTGGCTACACCTTC
TRBV9	.	TRBJ2-1	few	CASSVDQAGYSYNEQFF	TGTGCCAGCAGCGTAGACCAGGCGGGCTACTCCTACAATGAGCAGTTCTTC
TRBV20-1	TRBD1	TRBJ2-2	few	CSARATAGQGQITGELFF	TGCAGTGCTAGAGCTACTGCAGGACAGGGGCAAATCACCGGGGAGCTGTTTTTT
TRBV4-2	.	TRBJ2-7	.	CASSQPILGYEQYF	TGTGCCAGCAGCCAACCTATTTTGGGCTACGAGCAGTACTTC
TRBV12-3/TRBV12-4	TRBD2	TRBJ2-1	.	CASSQPSGRAISKFF	TGTGCCAGCAGTCAACCTAGCGGGAGGGCCATCTCGAAGTTCTTC
TRBV20-1	TRBD1	TRBJ1-4	few	CSARLTGADEKLFF	TGCAGTGCCCGCTTGACAGGGGCGGATGAAAAACTGTTTTTT
TRBV5-6	.	TRBJ2-7	few	CASSSVSQGAYEQYF	TGTGCCAGCAGCTCCGTCAGTCAGGGAGCCTACGAGCAGTACTTC
TRBV7-6	.	TRBJ2-5	.	CASSPSSRGNQETQYF	TGTGCCAGCAGCCCCAGCTCAAGGGGGAACCAAGAGACCCAGTACTTC
TRBV5-1	.	TRBJ1-5	few	CASSWAHFPRGNQPQHF	TGCGCCAGCAGCTGGGCCCACTTCCCTAGGGGCAATCAGCCCCAGCATTTT
TRBV6-1	.	TRBJ1-1	.	CASRVTADTEAFF	TGTGCCAGCAGGGTGACAGCGGACACTGAAGCTTTCTTT
TRBV20-1	.	TRBJ2-2	.	CSAQGGQSRRGVPGELFF	TGCAGTGCTCAAGGGGGGCAGTCCCGACGGGGGGTTCCCGGGGAGCTGTTTTTT
TRBV4-1	TRBD1	TRBJ2-7	.	CASSQVSGQGSYEQYF	TGCGCCAGCAGCCAAGTTAGCGGACAGGGGTCCTACGAGCAGTACTTC
TRBV10-3	.	TRBJ1-6	many	CAISERGGPVNSPLHF	TGTGCCATCAGTGAGCGAGGCGGACCGGTCAATTCACCCCTCCACTTT
TRBV12-3/TRBV12-4	TRBD2	TRBJ2-3	.	CASSGLAGRGADTQYF	TGTGCCAGCAGCGGACTAGCGGGTCGTGGGGCAGATACGCAGTATTTT
TRBV9	.	TRBJ2-1	.	CASSVGHPYNEQFF	TGTGCCAGCAGCGTAGGACACCCCTACAATGAGCAGTTCTTC
TRBV7-9	TRBD1	TRBJ1-4	.	CASSLGQGGDKLFF	TGTGCCAGCAGCTTAGGACAGGGCGGTGATAAACTGTTTTTT
TRBV5-1	.	TRBJ2-5	few	CASSSLDGQETQYF	TGCGCCAGCAGCTCCCTCGACGGACAAGAGACCCAGTACTTC
TRBV12-3/TRBV12-4	.	TRBJ1-2	.	CASSPNLWYGYTF	TGTGCCAGCAGCCCCAACCTTTGGTATGGCTACACCTTC
TRBV10-3	TRBD1	TRBJ1-5	few	CAINDREGQPQHF	TGTGCCATCAATGACAGGGAGGGTCAGCCCCAGCATTTT
TRBV7-6	.	TRBJ2-7	few	CASSPVSSYEQYF	TGTGCCAGCAGCCCGGTGAGCTCCTACGAGCAGTACTTC